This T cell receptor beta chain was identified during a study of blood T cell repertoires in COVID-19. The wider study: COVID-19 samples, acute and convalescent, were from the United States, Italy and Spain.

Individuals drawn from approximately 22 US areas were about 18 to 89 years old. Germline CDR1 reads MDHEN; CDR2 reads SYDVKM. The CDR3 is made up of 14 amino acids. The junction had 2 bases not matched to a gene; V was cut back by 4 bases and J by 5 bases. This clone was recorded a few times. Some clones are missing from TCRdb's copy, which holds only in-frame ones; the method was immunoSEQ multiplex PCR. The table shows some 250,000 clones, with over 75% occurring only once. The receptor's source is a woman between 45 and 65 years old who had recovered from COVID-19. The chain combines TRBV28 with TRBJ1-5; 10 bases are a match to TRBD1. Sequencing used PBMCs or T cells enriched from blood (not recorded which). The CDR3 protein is CASSSGQGDQPQHF. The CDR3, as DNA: TGTGCCAGCAGTTCCGGACAGGGGGATCAGCCCCAGCATTTT.